This T cell receptor beta chain was observed in a study of graft-versus-host responses after intestinal transplantation. The method was immunoSEQ multiplex PCR; TCRdb's version includes in-frame clones alone and lacks a portion of them. The sample contains more than 50,000 clones, under 90% of which appear only once. Study-wide findings and caveats: Marrow from the recipient contained GvH clones, some of which had appeared first in ileum or blood.

Tissue from the graft was processed to free its intraepithelial and lamina propria lymphocytes. Germline CDR1 SGHTA, CDR2 FQGTGA. The V and J ends lost 5 bases and 8 bases, in that order; junction bases with no gene match: 7. This CDR3 region has 13 residues. Concerning this clone: Its target is unknown.

The chain carries TRBV7-3 and TRBJ1-2, with 8 bases fitting TRBD1. The sequence derives from a human patient who received an intestinal transplant, so some T cells may come from the graft donor. The material sequenced was ileum tissue, taken less than 400 days after transplant. The CDR3, as DNA: TGTGCCAGCAGCCCCACAGGGGGAGAAGGCTACACCTTC. This gives the protein CASSPTGGEGYTF.